Below are 21 T cell receptor beta chains sequenced from a single sample in a study of T cell changes during pregnancy in multiple sclerosis. Measured with immunoSEQ multiplex PCR; TCRdb has only the in-frame clones, and not every one. The sample consists of more than 70,000 clones, 85% to 95% of them appearing once. The source was peripheral blood, collected in the second trimester of pregnancy. The receptors were sampled from a female donor with multiple sclerosis, enrolled in a pregnancy study.

This clone was counted a few times. The V and J genes are TRBV29-1 and TRBJ2-1, with 8 bases matching TRBD2. The CDR3 runs to 13 residues. V lost 4 bases and J lost 5; bases outside the gene matches: 4. From germline, CDR1 is SQVTM and CDR2 ANQGSEA. The CDR3 loop reads CSVGSGEDNEQFF. The CDR3 DNA is TGCAGCGTTGGTAGCGGGGAAGACAATGAGCAGTTCTTC.

The gene calls are TRBV5-1 and TRBJ1-1, with 9 bases identical to TRBD1. Germline CDR1 and CDR2: SGHRS and YFSETQ. The CDR3 is 14 residues long. The junction had 4 bases not matched to a gene; V was cut back by 2 bases and J by 5 bases. The CDR3 DNA sequence: TGCGCCAGCAGCTTACAGGGGGCTGGGACTGAAGCTTTCTTT. Translated: CASSLQGAGTEAFF.

This chain links TRBV5-4 with TRBJ1-2, with 11 bases fitting TRBD1. This CDR3 has 14 residues. J lost 8 bases, V lost 5 bases, and 8 bases had no gene match. In germline, CDR1 is SGHNT, CDR2 YYREEE (reference sequence). The CDR3 nucleotides are TGTGCCAGCAGGGAAGCCGGGACAGGGGGGGGCTACACCTTC. Amino acids: CASREAGTGGGYTF.

This clone was counted a single time. The V and J genes are TRBV7-8 and TRBJ1-5; TRBD1 agrees at 9 bases. This CDR3 comprises 15 residues. Germline V gene sequence: CDR1 SGHVS, CDR2 FQNEAQ. V trimming: 6 bases; J trimming: 7 bases; junction bases outside the gene matches: 10. The CDR3: CASRPGTGTLQPQHF. CDR3 bases: TGTGCCAGCAGACCGGGGACAGGGACGTTGCAGCCCCAGCATTTT.

The chain carries TRBV30 and TRBJ1-6; TRBD1 matches at 8 bases. The CDR3 length is 12 residues. V lost 7 bases and J lost 10; bases outside the gene matches: 6. CDR1 and CDR2 from the germline V gene are GTSNPN and SVGIG (reference sequence). CDR3 region: CALGQGDSPLHF. CDR3 bases: TGTGCCTTAGGACAGGGCGACTCACCCCTCCACTTT.

V and J are TRBV6-1 and TRBJ2-3; 14 bases line up with TRBD2. Per germline, CDR1 MNHNS and CDR2 SASEGT. CDR3 length: 15 residues. J lost 4 bases, V lost 5 bases, and 2 bases had no gene match. The CDR3 loop reads CASSLTSGGADTQYF. The CDR3 DNA reads as TGTGCCAGCAGTCTGACTAGCGGGGGGGCAGATACGCAGTATTTT.

V gene TRBV11-2 combines with J gene TRBJ1-3, with D tentatively TRBD1 (5 bases). Germline-derived CDR1 and CDR2 are SGHAT and FQNNGV. The germline V and J ends were trimmed by 5 bases and 8 bases, with 16 bases remaining between them. This CDR3 region has 14 residues. CDR3 region: CASSRSGGWDTIYF. The CDR3 DNA reads TGTGCCAGCAGCCGTTCGGGGGGTTGGGACACCATATATTTT.

The chain recombines TRBV4-2 with TRBJ2-7; TRBD1 agrees at 7 bases. V lost 1 base and J lost 3; bases outside the gene matches: 18. Germline loops: CDR1 LGHNA, CDR2 YNFKEQ. This CDR3 comprises 19 residues. CDR3 residues: CASSQGTRMGQHSHYEQYF. For the CDR3, the DNA is TGTGCCAGCAGCCAAGGAACAAGAATGGGACAGCATTCCCACTACGAGCAGTACTTC.

J is TRBJ1-1 and V is TRBV29-1; tentative D call: TRBD1 (5 bases). This CDR3 spans 12 amino acids. V shed 5 bases and J shed 7 bases, with 14 bases lying between them. The germline V gene has CDR1 SQVTM and CDR2 ANQGSEA. The CDR3 reads CSVHPRGDEAFF. The CDR3 DNA sequence: TGCAGCGTTCACCCGCGGGGGGATGAAGCTTTCTTT.

There are a few counts of this clone. The CDR3 DNA reads TGTGCCAGCAGCCAGAATAGCAATCAGCCCCAGCATTTT. This codes for CASSQNSNQPQHF. The chain employs TRBV6-4 and TRBJ1-5, with D unclear. Looked up from germline, CDR1 is MRHNA and CDR2 is SNTAGT. CDR3 length: 13 amino acids. V lost 6 bases to trimming and J lost 0 bases, with 6 bases between them.

The rearrangement joins TRBV29-1 to TRBJ1-1; TRBD1 matches at 7 bases. Germline loops: CDR1 SQVTM, CDR2 ANQGSEA. This CDR3 has 14 residues. With V trimmed by 7 bases and J by 1 base, 9 bases remained unmatched. The CDR3 sequence: CSASPRTGNTEAFF. The CDR3 region has the DNA TGCAGCGCCTCACCTCGGACAGGGAACACTGAAGCTTTCTTT.

This chain links TRBV10-3 with TRBJ2-1, with TRBD2 matching 9 bases. V gave up 0 bases and J gave up 9 bases; unmatched junction bases: 12. The CDR3 length is 17 residues. The germline gives CDR1 ENHRY, CDR2 SYGVKD. CDR3 sequence (DNA): TGTGCCATCAGTGAGTCGATTTTGCGGGGGGGCCCTACTGAGCAGTTCTTC. Amino acid sequence: CAISESILRGGPTEQFF.

The chain employs TRBV15 and TRBJ1-2; D ambiguous. The CDR3 sequence is 14 residues long. Germline loops: CDR1 LNHNV, CDR2 YYDKDF (reference sequence). Trimming removed 3 bases from V and 6 bases from J, with 14 bases in between. The CDR3 bases are TGTGCCACCAGCAGCGATTTAACGGGAGATGGCTACACCTTC. Its translation: CATSSDLTGDGYTF.

The sample holds one count of this clone. This chain joins TRBV4-1 and TRBJ2-5; 13 nucleotides agree with TRBD2. Germline V gene data show CDR1 as MGHRA and CDR2 as YSYEKL. Losses at the gene ends were 3 bases for V and 0 bases for J; bases not matched to a gene: 4. The CDR3 is 17 amino acids. CDR3: CASSQGTSGMYQETQYF. The CDR3 DNA follows: TGCGCCAGCAGCCAGGGGACTAGCGGGATGTACCAAGAGACCCAGTACTTC.

The J gene is TRBJ1-1, the V gene TRBV19; a weak D match, TRBD1 (5 bases). Germline V CDR1 and CDR2: LNHDA, SQIVND (reference sequence). The CDR3 totals 13 residues. Trimming took off 4 bases at V and 1 base at J, with 7 bases between the two ends. The CDR3: CASSSQGNTEAFF. The DNA for the CDR3 is TGTGCCAGTAGTAGTCAGGGGAACACTGAAGCTTTCTTT.

The genes are TRBV19 and TRBJ1-6, with 7 bases lining up with TRBD1. This CDR3 has 13 residues. The germline V gene encodes CDR1 LNHDA and CDR2 SQIVND (reference sequence). The junction had 5 bases not matched to a gene; V was cut back by 7 bases and J by 8 bases. The CDR3 DNA is TGTGCCAGTACTGGGGACAGAGATTCACCCCTCCACTTT. Its translation is CASTGDRDSPLHF.

The gene calls are TRBV30 and TRBJ2-7; 8 bases fit TRBD2. With V trimmed by 3 bases and J by 3 bases, 4 bases remained unmatched. The germline V gene encodes CDR1 GTSNPN and CDR2 SVGIG (reference sequence). This CDR3 contains 13 residues. The CDR3 here is CAWRTSAHYEQYF. For the CDR3, the DNA is TGTGCCTGGAGGACTAGCGCTCACTACGAGCAGTACTTC.

The chain employs TRBV4-1 and TRBJ1-2; 7 nucleotides align to TRBD1. Germline CDR1 reads MGHRA; CDR2 reads YSYEKL. Unmatched junction bases numbered 15, after V lost 1 base and J lost 7 bases. This CDR3 region has 17 residues. The CDR3 loop is CASSQVGPTGPLGGYTF. Here the CDR3 DNA reads TGCGCCAGCAGCCAAGTTGGGCCGACAGGGCCCCTCGGTGGCTACACCTTC.

The V call is TRBV5-1, the J call TRBJ2-1; D is perhaps TRBD1 (6 bases). CDR1 and CDR2 (germline): SGHRS, YFSETQ. The CDR3 runs 15 residues. V was clipped by 3 bases and J by 7 bases, with 17 bases between them. CDR3 loop: CASSSGQSLRNEQFF. The CDR3 DNA reads TGCGCCAGCAGCTCCGGACAGTCCCTTAGGAATGAGCAGTTCTTC.

The J gene is TRBJ1-1, the V gene TRBV5-1; 7 nucleotides line up with TRBD1. J was trimmed by 3 bases and V by 3 bases; bases with no gene match: 2. CDR1 and CDR2 from the germline V gene are SGHRS and YFSETQ. The CDR3 length is 13 residues. CDR3 amino acids: CASSSTGDTEAFF. The CDR3 DNA reads TGCGCCAGCAGCTCAACAGGGGACACTGAAGCTTTCTTT.

This chain connects TRBV27 to TRBJ1-2; D is perhaps TRBD1 (5 bases). CDR3 length equals 14 residues. V was clipped by 3 bases and J by 5 bases, with 13 bases between them. Germline assignment: CDR1 MNHEY and CDR2 SMNVEV (reference sequence). The DNA of the CDR3 is TGTGCCAGCAGTTTCGATTCAGGGAATTATGGCTACACCTTC. Residues: CASSFDSGNYGYTF.